The next 21 T cell receptor beta chains were all read from a single sample in a study of T cell responses to AZD1222 COVID-19 vaccine. The repertoire was sequenced with immunoSEQ multiplex PCR; TCRdb's copy has only in-frame clones and lacks some. This sample carries approximately 150,000 clones, roughly 92% of them seen once, and the ten largest clones take approximately 1.5%. The source was peripheral blood, collected on day 0 of AZD1222 vaccination. Receptor source: an adult in good health.

The chain combines TRBV14 with TRBJ2-7; a weak D match, TRBD2 (6 bases). Germline-derived CDR1 and CDR2 are SGHDN and FVKESK. CDR3 length: 17 residues. V lost 3 bases and J lost 0, with 18 bases in between. This CDR3 reads CASSQMGFLRGSYEQYF. Here the CDR3 DNA reads TGTGCCAGCAGCCAGATGGGATTCTTGCGGGGCTCCTACGAGCAGTACTTC.

A single count supports this clone. The chain carries TRBV5-1 and TRBJ2-2, with a tentative D call TRBD2 (7 bases). The CDR3 sequence is 15 residues long. V lost 4 bases, J lost 6 bases, and 16 bases lay in between. The germline CDR1 and CDR2 sequences are SGHRS and YFSETQ. CDR3 DNA sequence: TGCGCCAGCAGCCTAGCGCCGGGGGGCCCCGGGGAGCTGTTTTTT. The encoded protein is CASSLAPGGPGELFF.

V gene TRBV5-4 combines with J gene TRBJ1-2, with 10 bases that match TRBD1. Germline V lookup: CDR1 SGHNT, CDR2 YYREEE (reference sequence). J gave up 1 base and V 4 bases, and 4 bases lay outside the gene matches. There are 15 residues in the CDR3. The CDR3 nucleotides read TGTGCCAGCAGCGAGGGACAGGGGAATAACTATGGCTACACCTTC. It yields the protein CASSEGQGNNYGYTF. The full variable domain, with the rest looked up from reference TRBV5-4 and TRBJ1-2, is ETGVTQSPTHLIKTRGQQVTLRCSSQSGHNTVSWYQQALGQGPQFIFQYYREEENGRGNFPPRFSGLQFPNYSSELNVNALELDDSALYLCASSEGQGNNYGYTFGSGTRLTVV.

This clone was seen only a few times. The chain uses TRBV2 and TRBJ1-1; a possible D gene is TRBD1 (5 bases). V was trimmed by 6 bases and J by 1 base, leaving 15 bases between them. The CDR3 has 15 residues. Germline V CDR1 and CDR2: SNHLY, FYNNEI. The CDR3 protein is CASRPGGGKNTEAFF. In DNA form, the CDR3 reads TGTGCCAGCAGGCCCGGGGGAGGGAAGAACACTGAAGCTTTCTTT.

The V call is TRBV7-3, the J call TRBJ1-1; D perhaps matches TRBD1 (5 bases). Trimming cost V 4 bases and J 1 base, with 13 bases left between them. The CDR3 has 15 amino acids. Germline V lookup: CDR1 SGHTA, CDR2 FQGTGA. This chain's CDR3 is CASSSDGGTNTEAFF. The CDR3 bases are TGTGCCAGCAGCTCCGATGGGGGAACGAACACTGAAGCTTTCTTT. Looking up the rest from reference TRBV7-3 and TRBJ1-1 gives the full variable domain: GAGVSQTPSNKVTEKGKYVELRCDPISGHTALYWYRQSLGQGPEFLIYFQGTGAADDSGLPNDRFFAVRPEGSVSTLKIQRTERGDSAVYLCASSSDGGTNTEAFFGQGTRLTVV.

The chain uses TRBV4-1 and TRBJ2-7; D perhaps matches TRBD2 (5 bases). From germline, CDR1 is MGHRA and CDR2 YSYEKL. Trimming left V 3 bases short and J 6 bases short, with 24 bases between. This CDR3 comprises 17 residues. CDR3 bases: TGCGCCAGCAGCCATCTCCCCACGGCAGTAGGAAGCGGCGAGCAGTACTTC. It encodes CASSHLPTAVGSGEQYF.

The chain combines TRBV11-2 with TRBJ2-7; 7 positions agree with TRBD1. The V segment lost 0 bases and the J segment 2 bases; nucleotides outside the gene matches: 4. There are 15 residues in the CDR3. CDR1 and CDR2 from the germline V gene are SGHAT and FQNNGV. In DNA form, the CDR3 reads TGTGCCAGCAGCTTAGAGTGGGGGACAGCCTACGAGCAGTACTTC. Protein sequence: CASSLEWGTAYEQYF.

The genes are TRBV28 and TRBJ1-2, with D maybe TRBD1 (6 bases). V lost 2 bases to trimming and J lost 4 bases, with 14 bases between them. The CDR3 loop spans 15 amino acids. Germline CDR1 MDHEN, CDR2 SYDVKM. The CDR3 loop is CASSLRGGRGYGYTF. For the CDR3, the DNA is TGTGCCAGCAGTTTACGGGGGGGCCGGGGCTATGGCTACACCTTC.

The rearrangement links TRBV24-1 to TRBJ2-1; the match to TRBD1 covers 7 bases. The CDR3 length is 16 residues. Germline CDR1 and CDR2: KGHDR and SFDVKD. V lost 4 bases to trimming and J lost 2 bases; unmatched junction nucleotides: 7. The CDR3 sequence: CATSDPAGGTYNEQFF. CDR3 nucleotide sequence: TGTGCCACCAGTGACCCCGCAGGGGGAACCTACAATGAGCAGTTCTTC.

V is TRBV29-1 and J is TRBJ1-1; D remains ambiguous. Germline V gene data show CDR1 as SQVTM and CDR2 as ANQGSEA. V was trimmed by 7 bases and J by 1 base, leaving 7 bases between them. CDR3 length: 11 residues. The CDR3 loop reads CSAPGNTEAFF. DNA of the CDR3: TGCAGCGCCCCAGGGAACACTGAAGCTTTCTTT.

This chain connects TRBV5-1 to TRBJ1-2; 9 nucleotides match TRBD1. CDR3 length: 15 amino acids. CDR1 and CDR2 (germline): SGHRS, YFSETQ. With 0 bases clipped from V and 8 bases from J, the junction kept 8 bases outside the gene matches. The CDR3 region has the DNA TGCGCCAGCAGCTTGGCCCTGGGGACAGGGTTCGGCTACACCTTC. Protein product: CASSLALGTGFGYTF.

This chain joins TRBV6-5 and TRBJ2-3; D unclear. This CDR3 comprises 14 residues. Germline CDR1 MNHEY, CDR2 SVGAGI. The ends were cut back, 8 bases at V and 4 bases at J, with 16 bases in the middle. The CDR3 nucleotides read TGTGCCAGCCCAAAACCCAGTTTGCCAGATACGCAGTATTTT. This translates into CASPKPSLPDTQYF.

The chain has TRBV7-4 and TRBJ1-2, with a tentative D call TRBD1 (6 bases). Germline CDR1 and CDR2: SGHVT and SQSDAQ. The V gene lost 0 bases and the J gene lost 1 base, with 24 bases spanning the gap. This CDR3 region has 20 residues. The CDR3 sequence is CASSLALEDSPLSSNYGYTF. The CDR3 DNA follows: TGTGCCAGCAGCTTAGCCCTAGAGGACAGCCCTCTATCTAGTAACTATGGCTACACCTTC.

V usage is TRBV2 and J usage is TRBJ2-5; D may be TRBD1 (5 bases). The germline V and J ends were trimmed by 4 bases and 3 bases, with 12 bases remaining between them. This CDR3 region has 14 residues. Germline CDR1 and CDR2: SNHLY and FYNNEI. The CDR3 nucleotides are TGTGCCAGCAGTGCACAGGCGATAGAAGAGACCCAGTACTTC. Translating gives CASSAQAIEETQYF.

The chain combines TRBV5-5 with TRBJ2-3, with D possibly matching TRBD2 (5 bases). The CDR3 length is 13 residues. Trimming removed 5 bases from V and 5 bases from J, with 12 bases in between. Germline loops: CDR1 SGHKS, CDR2 YYEKEE (reference sequence). CDR3 sequence: CASRGRSGDTQYF. The CDR3, as DNA: TGTGCCAGCAGAGGGAGAAGTGGAGATACGCAGTATTTT. Drawing the rest from reference TRBV5-5 and TRBJ2-3, the complete variable domain is DAGVTQSPTHLIKTRGQQVTLRCSPISGHKSVSWYQQVLGQGPQFIFQYYEKEERGRGNFPDRFSARQFPNYSSELNVNALLLGDSALYLCASRGRSGDTQYFGPGTRLTVL.

V is TRBV9 and J is TRBJ2-1; D unclear. The CDR3 has 15 residues. The germline CDR1 and CDR2 sequences are SGDLS and YYNGEE. The V gene lost 2 bases and the J gene lost 8 bases, with 17 bases spanning the gap. The chain's CDR3 is CASSVDHVTLHEQFF. The CDR3 region has the DNA TGTGCCAGCAGCGTGGACCACGTAACCCTGCATGAGCAGTTCTTC.

The chain links TRBV10-3 to TRBJ2-7; 9 positions match TRBD2. The CDR3 is 12 amino acids. Germline lookup yields CDR1 ENHRY and CDR2 SYGVKD. V was clipped by 8 bases and J by 6 bases; unmatched bases: 5. This CDR3 is CAIGAGGSEQYF. CDR3 nucleotide sequence: TGTGCCATCGGGGCGGGAGGGAGCGAGCAGTACTTC.

The CDR3 reads CASSMFLGSNYEQYF. In DNA form, the CDR3 reads TGTGCCAGTAGTATGTTTTTGGGCAGCAACTACGAGCAGTACTTC. The chain uses TRBV19 and TRBJ2-7; D unresolved. Trimming shortened V by 3 bases and J by 3 bases, and 15 bases separated the two germline ends. Germline V gene lookup returns CDR1 LNHDA and CDR2 SQIVND (reference sequence). There are 15 residues in the CDR3.

The chain recombines TRBV28 with TRBJ1-4; D remains ambiguous. CDR1 and CDR2 (germline): MDHEN, SYDVKM. This CDR3 spans 13 amino acids. V was shortened by 5 bases and J by 11 bases, with 15 bases between the two germline ends. CDR3 bases: TGTGCCAGCAGTCCGCTTTACTCAGAGAAACTGTTTTTT. As protein: CASSPLYSEKLFF.

V usage is TRBV28 and J usage is TRBJ1-1; D remains unclear. Germline CDR1 reads MDHEN; CDR2 reads SYDVKM. CDR3 size: 11 residues. V shed 3 bases and J shed 3 bases, with 2 bases lying between them. The DNA of the CDR3 is TGTGCCAGCAGTTTCTACACTGAAGCTTTCTTT. Protein sequence: CASSFYTEAFF. Full variable domain (remainder filled in from reference TRBV28 and TRBJ1-1): DVKVTQSSRYLVKRTGEKVFLECVQDMDHENMFWYRQDPGLGLRLIYFSYDVKMKEKGDIPEGYSVSREKKERFSLILESASTNQTSMYLCASSFYTEAFFGQGTRLTVV.

This clone has a single count. The chain is built from TRBV10-3 and TRBJ1-3; D ambiguous. The V gene lost 7 bases and the J gene lost 0 bases, with 7 bases spanning the gap. CDR3 length: 13 amino acids. Germline V lookup: CDR1 ENHRY, CDR2 SYGVKD. The CDR3 protein is CAIMGHSGNTIYF. Written as DNA, the CDR3 is TGTGCCATCATGGGCCACTCTGGAAACACCATATATTTT.